A single T cell receptor beta chain is shown here with its context. The study drew participants aged about 18 to 89 years from 20 to 30 US areas. Participant-reported clinical history was the basis for cohort assignment. CDR3 length: 16 residues. V was clipped by 0 bases and J by 9 bases; unmatched bases: 6. CDR1 is SGHDT and CDR2 is YYEEEE in the germline V gene. Original methodology: Reference gene primer amplification gave estimated nucleated cell counts. Libraries were prepared by immunoSEQ multiplex PCR; TCRdb keeps only in-frame clonotypes and omits some of them. V and J calls and clone size are as listed in that table; D and trimming were resolved from the DNA. The sample has roughly 130,000 clones; 86% are singletons. The entry originates in a study of blood T cell repertoires in COVID-19.

This clonotype originated in a woman aged 45-65 years who had recovered from COVID-19. The sequenced sample consisted of PBMCs or T cells enriched from blood (not recorded which). J is TRBJ1-6 and V is TRBV5-6; 10 nucleotides line up with TRBD1. In DNA form, the CDR3 reads TGTGCCAGCAGCTTGGGTAGGGACAGGGGATCTTCACCCCTCCACTTT. This sequence encodes CASSLGRDRGSSPLHF.